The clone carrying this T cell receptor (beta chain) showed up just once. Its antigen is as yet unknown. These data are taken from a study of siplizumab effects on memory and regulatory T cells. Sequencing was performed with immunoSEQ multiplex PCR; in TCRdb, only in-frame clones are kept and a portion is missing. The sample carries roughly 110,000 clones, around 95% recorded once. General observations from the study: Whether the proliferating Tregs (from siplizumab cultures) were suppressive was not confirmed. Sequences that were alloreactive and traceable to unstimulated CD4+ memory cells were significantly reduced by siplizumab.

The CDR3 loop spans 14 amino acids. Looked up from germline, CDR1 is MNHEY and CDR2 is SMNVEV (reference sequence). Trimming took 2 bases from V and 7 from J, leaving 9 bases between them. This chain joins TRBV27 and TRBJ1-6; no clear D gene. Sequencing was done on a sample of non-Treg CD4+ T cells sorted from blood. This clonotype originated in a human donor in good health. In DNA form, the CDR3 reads TGTGCCAGCAGTTTAGGACTGGAGAATTCACCCCTCCACTTT. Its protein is CASSLGLENSPLHF.